Sequencing of this T cell receptor beta chain was carried out in a study of PD-L1 blockade in urothelial cancer. Across the whole study: Bladder-origin urothelial cancer in males covered about nine tenths of the roughly 30 patients. Findings and caveats of the study: Below-median blood TCR clonality before treatment forecast better survival.

Notes on this clone: Its cognate antigen is unknown.

Time point given: pretreatment peripheral blood. Urothelial carcinoma in patients was locally advanced or metastatic. Each individual provided 1 to 8 samples (taken pretreatment and on-treatment). Clones were read by immunoSEQ multiplex PCR, and TCRdb kept only the in-frame ones, dropping some. The sample holds roughly 100,000 clones, 80% to 90% seen once. The sample in question was PBMCs, obtained around atezolizumab (anti-PD-L1) treatment. This TCR was recovered from an elderly woman with urothelial cancer.

CDR3 nucleotides: TGTGCCAGCAGTCCTTCGGGACAGGGTTCTGGCTACACCTTC. The encoded protein is CASSPSGQGSGYTF. The chain links TRBV27 to TRBJ1-2; TRBD1 matches at 9 bases. The CDR3 loop spans 14 amino acids. Germline CDR1 and CDR2: MNHEY and SMNVEV (reference sequence). Trimming removed 5 bases from V and 7 bases from J; junction bases left unmatched: 8.